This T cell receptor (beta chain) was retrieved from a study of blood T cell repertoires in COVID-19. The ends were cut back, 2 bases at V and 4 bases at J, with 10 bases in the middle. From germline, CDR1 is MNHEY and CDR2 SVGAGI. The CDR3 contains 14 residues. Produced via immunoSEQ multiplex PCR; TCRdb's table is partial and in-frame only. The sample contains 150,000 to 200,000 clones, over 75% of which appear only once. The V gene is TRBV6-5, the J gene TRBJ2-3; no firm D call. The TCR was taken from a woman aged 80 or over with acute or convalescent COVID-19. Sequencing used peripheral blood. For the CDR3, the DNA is TGTGCCAGCAGTTACGCCCGTGGAGCAGATACGCAGTATTTT. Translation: CASSYARGADTQYF.